The rows below give T cell receptor beta chains drawn from one sample of a study of T cells expressing NK-cell markers. From its re-call of the 5' RACE reads, TCRdb lists each CDR3 protein once, without DNA. The ten most abundant clones cover roughly 10% of a sample with about 370,000 distinct CDR3 sequences. Input material: blood T cells: a sorted CD56 or NKG2C T cell subset, CD4+ or CD8+ T cells, or bulk PBMC T cells (not recorded which). The receptors were sampled from a woman aged 45-60 years in good health. Each CDR3 is given with its conserved first and last residue.

CASSYLSASYDSPLHF,TRBJ1-6,TRBV6-5,16
CAISYRGLTYGYTF,TRBJ1-2,TRBV10-3,14
CASSFGRRQETQYF,TRBJ2-5,TRBV11-2,14
CASGPGPQNQPQHF,TRBJ1-5,TRBV6-5,14
CATQLSGLWTQYF,TRBJ2-5,TRBV12-3/TRBV12-4,13
CASSLDYPSGGRGPETQYF,TRBJ2-5,TRBV5-1,19
CATSAAGIEQYF,TRBJ2-7,TRBV24-1,12
CASSSGLAGGSSYEQYF,TRBJ2-7,TRBV6-5,17
CASSALAGGSNQYF,TRBJ2-3,TRBV7-8,14
CASSQEWTLGGYTF,TRBJ1-2,TRBV3-1,14
CASSFTLPNTEAFF,TRBJ1-1,TRBV28,14
CASSSSGGGPLYEQYF,TRBJ2-7,TRBV7-9,16
CSAREGTEGEKLFF,TRBJ1-4,TRBV20-1,14
CSAARYGTGASPLHF,TRBJ1-6,TRBV20-1,15
CASSLLGRSYEQYF,TRBJ2-7,TRBV4-1,14
CATSRDASSGALGEQFF,TRBJ2-1,TRBV15,17
CAIKDVGGNTEAFF,TRBJ1-1,TRBV10-3,14